This passage covers 29 T cell receptor beta chains from one sample sequenced in a study of cytomegalovirus exposure and HLA in healthy donors. A multiplex PCR was run with 60 Vbeta primers and 13 Jbeta primers. Libraries were prepared by immunoSEQ multiplex PCR; TCRdb keeps only in-frame clonotypes and omits some of them. The sample yields around 39,000 clones, about 80% seen once. The sequenced material came from PBMCs. Receptors were obtained from a man aged 30 to 45 in good health and CMV-seronegative.

The CDR3 loop is CASSQSWSGGYGYTF. The CDR3 bases are TGTGCCAGCAGCCAATCGTGGTCGGGGGGCTATGGCTACACCTTC. This rearrangement joins TRBV16 to TRBJ1-2, with D perhaps TRBD1 (5 bases). The CDR3 runs 15 residues. Germline CDR1 KGHSY, CDR2 FQNENV. V was cut by 0 bases and J by 4 bases, with 12 bases left in between.

This clone was seen just once. V and J are TRBV19 and TRBJ2-7, with 8 bases aligning to TRBD2. The CDR3 length is 15 residues. V trimming: 6 bases; J trimming: 6 bases; junction bases outside the gene matches: 13. Germline V gene lookup returns CDR1 LNHDA and CDR2 SQIVND (reference sequence). CDR3 residues: CASRLGRGSTAEQYF. CDR3 DNA: TGTGCCAGTAGGCTCGGGAGGGGCAGTACGGCCGAGCAGTACTTC.

The J gene is TRBJ2-5, the V gene TRBV7-9; 10 nucleotides match TRBD1. CDR1 SEHNR and CDR2 FQNEAQ come from the germline V gene (reference sequence). With V trimmed by 0 bases and J by 5 bases, 6 bases remained unmatched. This CDR3 region has 16 residues. As DNA, the CDR3 is TGTGCCAGCAGCTTAGCGCGACAGGGGGCCGGTGAGACCCAGTACTTC. Encoded protein: CASSLARQGAGETQYF.

This clone was detected only once. This chain connects TRBV7-6 to TRBJ2-3; 9 bases align to TRBD2. The CDR3 spans 18 residues. Germline CDR1 and CDR2: SGHVS and FNYEAQ. Losses at the gene ends were 5 bases for V and 4 bases for J; bases not matched to a gene: 16. This chain's CDR3 is CASSPVPLGVAGADTQYF. The CDR3 DNA reads TGTGCCAGCAGCCCAGTGCCCCTGGGAGTAGCGGGAGCAGATACGCAGTATTTT.

This clone was seen a single time. The J gene is TRBJ2-2, the V gene TRBV2; TRBD2 matches at 14 bases. Looked up from germline, CDR1 is SNHLY and CDR2 is FYNNEI. The length of the CDR3 is 16 residues. V was pared by 6 bases and J by 5 bases, with 5 bases of the junction left unmatched. CDR3: CASSPGLAGGTGELFF. The CDR3 DNA reads as TGTGCCAGCAGCCCTGGACTAGCGGGGGGTACCGGGGAGCTGTTTTTT.

This sequence joins TRBV4-1 and TRBJ1-2, with 9 bases fitting TRBD1. V was pared by 1 base and J by 5 bases, with 8 bases of the junction left unmatched. The CDR3 consists of 16 residues. Germline V CDR1 and CDR2: MGHRA, YSYEKL. CDR3 DNA sequence: TGCGCCAGCAGCCAAGCCCCGGACAGGGGACAATATGGCTACACCTTC. Translating it yields CASSQAPDRGQYGYTF.

The chain recombines TRBV4-2 with TRBJ1-5; TRBD1 matches at 7 bases. Trimming took 5 bases from V and 6 from J; bases not matched to a gene: 7. Germline CDR1 LGHNA, CDR2 YNFKEQ. The CDR3 has 14 residues. CDR3 coding DNA: TGTGCCAGCAGCTACGGAAAGGGGGCTCAGCCCCAGCATTTT. This encodes CASSYGKGAQPQHF.

The V call is TRBV28, the J call TRBJ2-1, with 9 bases identical to TRBD2. CDR3 length: 14 residues. The germline V gene has CDR1 MDHEN and CDR2 SYDVKM. The CDR3 is CASAGGGPYNEQFF. In DNA form, the CDR3 reads TGTGCTTCCGCGGGAGGGGGTCCCTACAATGAGCAGTTCTTC.

The chain couples TRBV2 to TRBJ2-6, with D possibly being TRBD1 (6 bases). Germline assignment: CDR1 SNHLY and CDR2 FYNNEI. V shed 5 bases and J shed 0 bases, with 20 bases lying between them. This CDR3 has 19 residues. The CDR3 DNA sequence: TGTGCCAGCAGTAAGTTGGCGCAGGGGAGTGTCTCTGGGGCCAACGTCCTGACTTTC. Its translation: CASSKLAQGSVSGANVLTF.

The chain is built from TRBV11-2 and TRBJ2-1; 9 bases agree with TRBD2. The germline gives CDR1 SGHAT, CDR2 FQNNGV. The V segment lost 5 bases and the J segment 8 bases; nucleotides outside the gene matches: 13. This CDR3 spans 16 amino acids. The CDR3 region has the DNA TGTGCCAGCAGCAAAGGGGGCGGGAGGGCCTTGGATGAGCAGTTCTTC. Amino acids: CASSKGGGRALDEQFF. Drawing the rest from reference TRBV11-2 and TRBJ2-1, the complete variable domain is EAGVAQSPRYKIIEKRQSVAFWCNPISGHATLYWYQQILGQGPKLLIQFQNNGVVDDSQLPKDRFSAERLKGVDSTLKIQPAKLEDSAVYLCASSKGGGRALDEQFFGPGTRLTVL.

The V call is TRBV9, the J call TRBJ2-3, with TRBD1 identical over 7 bases. Germline values: CDR1 SGDLS, CDR2 YYNGEE. This CDR3 is 16 amino acids long. With 2 bases clipped from V and 1 base from J, the junction kept 7 bases outside the gene matches. CDR3 in DNA: TGTGCCAGCAGCGTCCTCTACCAGGGGGGCACAGATACGCAGTATTTT. This encodes CASSVLYQGGTDTQYF.

J is TRBJ2-7 and V is TRBV27; 9 bases map to TRBD1. CDR1 and CDR2 (germline): MNHEY, SMNVEV (reference sequence). V shed 3 bases, J shed 6 bases, and the junction held 12 bases outside the gene matches. There are 16 residues in the CDR3. The CDR3 DNA reads TGTGCCAGCAGTTTCTCCCCGGGACAGGGTCCCCGCGAGCAGTACTTC. Amino acids: CASSFSPGQGPREQYF.

V usage is TRBV4-1 and J usage is TRBJ2-5; no clear D gene. The length of the CDR3 is 18 residues. Looked up from germline, CDR1 is MGHRA and CDR2 is YSYEKL. V gave up 1 base and J gave up 1 base, with 19 bases separating them. CDR3 sequence: CASSQAFPPLMAQETQYF. The DNA for the CDR3 is TGCGCCAGCAGCCAAGCCTTCCCCCCTCTCATGGCCCAAGAGACCCAGTACTTC.

This clone was detected a few times. This chain uses TRBV20-1 with TRBJ1-1; D gene uncertain. CDR1 is DFQATT, CDR2 SNEGSKA, per germline (reference sequence). The CDR3 runs 11 residues. CDR3 protein: CRGGTNTEAFF. The CDR3 DNA sequence: TGCAGAGGAGGTACGAACACTGAAGCTTTCTTT.

The chain is built from TRBV5-1 and TRBJ2-1; D ambiguous. The ends were cut back, 5 bases at V and 0 bases at J, with 12 bases in the middle. From germline, CDR1 is SGHRS and CDR2 YFSETQ. There are 15 residues in the CDR3. The CDR3 here is CASRFSPSSYNEQFF. In DNA, the CDR3 is TGCGCCAGCAGATTTAGCCCTAGCTCCTACAATGAGCAGTTCTTC.

The chain is built from TRBV19 and TRBJ2-2; possible D gene TRBD2, 6 bases. The CDR3 loop spans 16 amino acids. CDR1 is LNHDA and CDR2 is SQIVND in the germline V gene (reference sequence). Trimming took off 4 bases at V and 1 base at J, with 13 bases between the two ends. CDR3 amino acids: CASSRGGTVNTGELFF. The CDR3 nucleotides are TGTGCCAGTAGTAGAGGCGGGACGGTGAACACCGGGGAGCTGTTTTTT. The variable domain in full, completed from reference TRBV19 and TRBJ2-2, reads DGGITQSPKYLFRKEGQNVTLSCEQNLNHDAMYWYRQDPGQGLRLIYYSQIVNDFQKGDIAEGYSVSREKKESFPLTVTSAQKNPTAFYLCASSRGGTVNTGELFFGEGSRLTVL.

The CDR3 region is CASSLSSQNTGELFF. The CDR3 region has the DNA TGCGCCAGCAGCTTGTCGAGCCAGAACACCGGGGAGCTGTTTTTT. This chain joins TRBV5-1 and TRBJ2-2; D ambiguous. CDR1 is SGHRS, CDR2 YFSETQ, per germline. The CDR3 has 15 residues. The V gene lost 1 base and the J gene lost 1 base, with 8 bases spanning the gap.

The genes are TRBV7-2 and TRBJ2-2; 9 nucleotides agree with TRBD2. Germline V lookup: CDR1 SGHTA, CDR2 FQGNSA. V was clipped by 5 bases and J by 6 bases; unmatched bases: 7. This CDR3 has 15 residues. CDR3 residues: CASSEGLARAGELFF. The CDR3, as DNA: TGTGCCAGCAGCGAGGGACTAGCAAGGGCCGGGGAGCTGTTTTTT.

This clone was counted only a few times. At one of its ends the junction is not consistent with the germline gene, which may arise from a read error. The chain employs TRBV30 and TRBJ2-7, with TRBD1 identical over 10 bases. Germline CDR1 GTSNPN, CDR2 SVGIG (reference sequence). CDR3 length: 12 residues. CDR3 region: CAWMGQGSTLNF. As DNA, the CDR3 is TGTGCCTGGATGGGACAGGGGAGTACTCTGAACTTC.

The sample holds a few counts of this clone. This chain links TRBV19 with TRBJ2-7, with D possibly matching TRBD2 (5 bases). In germline, CDR1 is LNHDA, CDR2 SQIVND (reference sequence). The CDR3 is 15 residues long. Trimming stripped 3 bases from V and 0 bases from J, with 12 bases between. The CDR3 DNA reads as TGTGCCAGTAGTATTGATGGGAGTTCCTCCTACGAGCAGTACTTC. Residues: CASSIDGSSSYEQYF.

The rearrangement uses TRBV18 and TRBJ1-1; TRBD1 aligns across 7 bases. CDR1 KGHSH and CDR2 LQKENI come from the germline V gene. The CDR3 is 14 amino acids. Germline trimming cut 4 bases from V and 7 bases from J; bases unmatched to any gene: 9. The CDR3 nucleotides are TGTGCCAGCTCACGAGATAACAGGGGTGGTGAAGCTTTCTTT. Translated, it gives CASSRDNRGGEAFF.

The rearrangement uses TRBV29-1 and TRBJ1-4; perhaps TRBD1 as D (5 bases). Trimming left V 7 bases short and J 4 bases short, with 13 bases between. Germline lookup yields CDR1 SQVTM and CDR2 ANQGSEA. The CDR3 consists of 13 residues. The CDR3 loop reads CSASTVDNEKLFF. DNA for the CDR3: TGCAGCGCATCGACAGTGGATAATGAAAAACTGTTTTTT.

The chain employs TRBV15 and TRBJ2-3; 8 bases agree with TRBD1. Per the germline V gene, CDR1 is LNHNV and CDR2 is YYDKDF (reference sequence). CDR3 length: 15 amino acids. V lost 8 bases and J lost 3; bases outside the gene matches: 10. DNA for the CDR3: TGTGCCACCCTCAGACAGGGGATTAATACAGATACGCAGTATTTT. It yields the protein CATLRQGINTDTQYF.

J is TRBJ1-3 and V is TRBV28; D is uncertain. Germline CDR1 is MDHEN and CDR2 is SYDVKM. This CDR3 spans 15 amino acids. Trimming removed 6 bases from V and 0 bases from J, with 12 bases in between. This CDR3 reads CASRYGLNSGNTIYF. The DNA of the CDR3 is TGTGCCAGCAGATACGGACTTAACTCTGGAAACACCATATATTTT.

The rearrangement links TRBV7-2 to TRBJ1-5; TRBD1 matches 7 bases. The V gene end was trimmed by 5 bases and the J gene end by 1 base; junction bases not matched to a gene: 8. This CDR3 has 16 amino acids. From germline, CDR1 is SGHTA and CDR2 FQGNSA. CDR3: CASSPRTGRSNQPQHF. The CDR3 coding sequence is TGTGCCAGCAGCCCCCGGACAGGTCGGAGCAATCAGCCCCAGCATTTT.

Only one count was recorded for this clone. The CDR3 spells CASSPTSAGGTDTQYF. In DNA, the CDR3 is TGCGCCAGCAGCCCGACCTCAGCGGGAGGAACAGATACGCAGTATTTT. V gene TRBV4-3 combines with J gene TRBJ2-3, with 9 bases identical to TRBD2. CDR3 size: 16 residues. The junction had 8 bases not matched to a gene; V was cut back by 4 bases and J by 3 bases. CDR1 LGHNA and CDR2 YSLEER come from the germline V gene.

The J gene is TRBJ2-1, the V gene TRBV4-3; D not certain. The CDR3 is 13 amino acids. The germline V gene encodes CDR1 LGHNA and CDR2 YSLEER. Trimming took 0 bases from V and 11 from J, leaving 11 bases between them. DNA of the CDR3: TGCGCCAGCAGCCAAGACACTTCTGGTAAGCAGTTCTTC. It is translated as CASSQDTSGKQFF.

This clone has just a few counts. The chain uses TRBV28 and TRBJ2-4; TRBD2 aligns across 11 bases. The germline V gene encodes CDR1 MDHEN and CDR2 SYDVKM. Trimming removed 5 bases from V and 1 base from J; junction bases left unmatched: 4. The CDR3 is 16 amino acids. CDR3 nucleotides: TGTGCCAGCAGTCCGTCTAGCGGGGGGGCCAAAAACATTCAGTACTTC. It codes for CASSPSSGGAKNIQYF.

The chain carries TRBV4-2 and TRBJ1-5; tentatively, D is TRBD1 (6 bases). From germline, CDR1 is LGHNA and CDR2 YNFKEQ. The ends were cut back, 1 base at V and 5 bases at J, with 12 bases in the middle. The CDR3 totals 15 residues. This CDR3 reads CASSQGGGDDQPQHF. The CDR3 nucleotides are TGTGCCAGCAGCCAAGGAGGGGGGGACGATCAGCCCCAGCATTTT.